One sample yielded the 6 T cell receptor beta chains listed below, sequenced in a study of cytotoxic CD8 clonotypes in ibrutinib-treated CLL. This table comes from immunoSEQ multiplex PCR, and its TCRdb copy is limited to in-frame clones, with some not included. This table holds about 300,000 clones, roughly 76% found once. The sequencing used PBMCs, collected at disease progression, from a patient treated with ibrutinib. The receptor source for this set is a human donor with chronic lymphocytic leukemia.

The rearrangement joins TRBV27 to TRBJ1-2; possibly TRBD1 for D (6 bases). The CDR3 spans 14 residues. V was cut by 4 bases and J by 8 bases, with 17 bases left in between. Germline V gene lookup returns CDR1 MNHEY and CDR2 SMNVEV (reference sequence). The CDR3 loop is CASSSRGGAEGYTF. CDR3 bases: TGTGCCAGCAGTTCTAGGGGGGGCGCGGAAGGCTACACCTTC.

CDR3 nucleotide sequence: TGTGCCAGCAGTGAATTGGGGCTTGGGGCCAACGTCCTGACTTTC. This gives the protein CASSELGLGANVLTF. This chain uses TRBV2 with TRBJ2-6; a weak D match, TRBD1 (5 bases). The length of the CDR3 is 15 residues. The V end was cut by 2 bases, the J end by 3 bases, with 8 bases between. Germline assignment: CDR1 SNHLY and CDR2 FYNNEI.

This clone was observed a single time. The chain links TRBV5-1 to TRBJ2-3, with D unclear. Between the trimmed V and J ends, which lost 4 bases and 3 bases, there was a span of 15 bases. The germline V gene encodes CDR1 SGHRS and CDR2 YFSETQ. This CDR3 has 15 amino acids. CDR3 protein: CASSMWGSGTDTQYF. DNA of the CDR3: TGCGCCAGCAGCATGTGGGGTAGTGGGACAGATACGCAGTATTTT.

DNA of the CDR3: TGTGCCAGCAGTTACTCAAGACTAGCGGTAGGGTACGAGCAGTACTTC. Protein: CASSYSRLAVGYEQYF. This rearrangement joins TRBV6-5 to TRBJ2-7, with TRBD2 identical over 9 bases. The CDR3 contains 16 residues. V dropped 0 bases and J dropped 4; count of bases not matched to a gene: 7. Germline V gene lookup returns CDR1 MNHEY and CDR2 SVGAGI.

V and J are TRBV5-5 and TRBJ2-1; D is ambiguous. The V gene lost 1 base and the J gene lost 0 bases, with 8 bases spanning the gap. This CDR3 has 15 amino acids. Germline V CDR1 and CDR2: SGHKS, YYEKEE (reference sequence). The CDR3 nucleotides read TGTGCCAGCAGCTTGTGGGGAAGCTCCTACAATGAGCAGTTCTTC. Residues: CASSLWGSSYNEQFF.

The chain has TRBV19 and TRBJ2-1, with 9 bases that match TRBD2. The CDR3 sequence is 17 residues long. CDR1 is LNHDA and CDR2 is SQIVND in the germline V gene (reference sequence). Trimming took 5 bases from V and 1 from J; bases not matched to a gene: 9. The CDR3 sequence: CASSLSLAGVSYNEQFF. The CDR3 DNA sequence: TGTGCCAGTAGTCTATCCTTAGCGGGAGTGTCCTACAATGAGCAGTTCTTC.